What follows is one T cell receptor (beta chain) and its context. The data originate from a study of blood T cell repertoires in COVID-19. As for the study in general: COVID-19 samples, acute and convalescent, were from the United States, Italy and Spain. The analysed material was cDNA or gDNA that came from T cells, B-cell-depleted T cells, or PBMCs.

Source study methods: Reference gene primer amplification gave nucleated cell count estimates. Sequencing used immunoSEQ multiplex PCR; TCRdb keeps in-frame clones, though not all of them. V and J calls and clone size are given by that table; D and trimming were obtained from the DNA. The sample yields fewer than 50,000 clones, around 83% seen once. V gave up 2 bases and J gave up 0 bases, with 21 bases separating them. CDR3 length: 19 amino acids. From germline, CDR1 is SGHDT and CDR2 YYEEEE. This TCR was sampled from a woman of 80 years or more with active or convalescent COVID-19. The material sequenced was peripheral blood. This chain links TRBV5-6 with TRBJ2-1; possibly TRBD1 for D (6 bases). CDR3 protein: CASSLYREIDPSSYNEQFF. CDR3 DNA: TGTGCCAGCAGCTTATACAGGGAAATTGACCCGAGCTCCTACAATGAGCAGTTCTTC.